A single sample gave rise to the 3 T cell receptor beta chains below, sequenced in a study of T cell responses to AZD1222 COVID-19 vaccine. The repertoire was sequenced with immunoSEQ multiplex PCR; TCRdb's copy has only in-frame clones and lacks some. The data show about 82,000 clones, over 75% seen once. The sample in question was peripheral blood, obtained 28 days after the second AZD1222 dose. The receptors come from an adult who received the AZD1222 COVID-19 vaccine.

The chain carries TRBV6-5 and TRBJ2-6, with TRBD1 identical over 7 bases. Germline CDR1 is MNHEY and CDR2 is SVGAGI. The ends lost 10 bases at V and 4 bases at J; junction bases unmatched: 7. The CDR3 consists of 14 residues. CDR3 in amino acids: CATGQVEGANVLTF. The CDR3 bases are TGTGCCACAGGACAGGTCGAGGGGGCCAACGTCCTGACTTTC.

The V gene is TRBV27, the J gene TRBJ2-1, with TRBD1 identical over 9 bases. V lost 5 bases to trimming and J lost 1 base; unmatched junction nucleotides: 3. The CDR3 has 15 amino acids. Germline V gene data show CDR1 as MNHEY and CDR2 as SMNVEV (reference sequence). CDR3 bases: TGTGCCAGCAGTGGAGACAGGGGGTCCTACAATGAGCAGTTCTTC. This encodes CASSGDRGSYNEQFF.

In this sample, this clone turned up once. CDR3 in amino acids: CASSGATASNQPQHF. In DNA form, the CDR3 reads TGCGCCAGCAGTGGAGCGACGGCGAGCAATCAGCCCCAGCATTTT. The rearrangement joins TRBV10-2 to TRBJ1-5, with unresolved D. This CDR3 spans 15 amino acids. Germline V gives CDR1 WSHSY, CDR2 SAAADI. The V end lost 4 bases, the J end lost 1 base, and 11 bases lay between the germline ends.